This TCR beta chain stems from a study of blood T cell repertoires in COVID-19. Study at large: Acute and convalescent COVID-19 specimens originated in the United States, Italy and Spain. T cells, B-cell-depleted T cells, or PBMCs provided the cDNA or gDNA that served as material.

Method: immunoSEQ multiplex PCR; TCRdb's copy keeps in-frame clones and lacks some. The data show more than 150,000 clones, roughly 80% seen once. V was cut by 0 bases and J by 0 bases, with 10 bases left in between. This CDR3 has 15 residues. Germline CDR1 is SGHRS and CDR2 is YFSETQ. V usage is TRBV5-1 and J usage is TRBJ2-7; possibly TRBD2 for D (5 bases). Sequenced input: peripheral blood. This clonotype originated in a human donor in a cohort sampled during active COVID-19. The CDR3 region is CASSLEPGSSYEQYF. CDR3 sequence (DNA): TGCGCCAGCAGCTTGGAGCCTGGGAGCTCCTACGAGCAGTACTTC.